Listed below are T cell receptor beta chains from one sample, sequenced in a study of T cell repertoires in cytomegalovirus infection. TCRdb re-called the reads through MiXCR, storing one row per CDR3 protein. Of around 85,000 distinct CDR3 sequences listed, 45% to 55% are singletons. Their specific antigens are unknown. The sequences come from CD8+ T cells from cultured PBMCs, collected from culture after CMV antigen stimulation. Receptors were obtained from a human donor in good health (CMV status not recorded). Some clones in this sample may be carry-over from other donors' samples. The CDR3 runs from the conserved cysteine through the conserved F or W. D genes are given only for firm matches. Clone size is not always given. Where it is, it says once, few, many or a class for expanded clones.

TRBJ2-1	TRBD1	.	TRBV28	CASSLRTGGDEQFF	TGTGCCAGCAGTTTAAGGACAGGGGGTGATGAGCAGTTCTTC
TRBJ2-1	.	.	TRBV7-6	CASSYVSGQRGHEQFF	TGTGCCAGCAGCTACGTCAGCGGACAGAGGGGACATGAGCAGTTCTTC
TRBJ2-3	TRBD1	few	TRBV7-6	CASRPGQGTDTQYF	TGTGCCAGCAGACCGGGACAGGGCACAGATACGCAGTATTTT
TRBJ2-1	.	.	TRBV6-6	CASSSLGAALHPNNEQFF	TGTGCCAGCAGTTCCCTGGGGGCCGCACTTCATCCAAATAATGAGCAGTTCTTC
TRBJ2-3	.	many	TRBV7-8	CASSLVSWTYSTDTQYF	TGTGCCAGCAGCTTAGTCTCATGGACGTATAGCACAGATACGCAGTATTTT
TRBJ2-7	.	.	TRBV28	CASSPISYEQYF	TGTGCCAGCAGTCCCATCTCCTACGAGCAGTACTTC
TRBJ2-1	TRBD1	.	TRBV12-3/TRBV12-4	CASSFGDSSYNEQFF	TGTGCCAGCAGTTTCGGGGACAGCTCCTACAATGAGCAGTTCTTC
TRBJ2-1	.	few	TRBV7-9	CASSLTGEQFF	TGTGCCAGCAGCTTAACTGGGGAGCAGTTCTTC
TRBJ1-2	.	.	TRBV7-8	CASSLEGGNYGYTF	TGTGCCAGCAGCTTAGAGGGGGGGAACTATGGCTACACCTTC
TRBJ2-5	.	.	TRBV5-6	CASSPLHEGRKETQYF	TGTGCCAGCAGCCCCCTCCACGAAGGCAGAAAAGAGACCCAGTACTTC
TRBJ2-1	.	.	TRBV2	CASRERGQDEQFF	TGTGCCAGCAGAGAGAGGGGCCAGGATGAGCAGTTCTTC
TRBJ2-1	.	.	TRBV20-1	CSARLHSLNNEQFF	TGCAGTGCTAGACTGCATTCGCTTAACAATGAGCAGTTCTTC
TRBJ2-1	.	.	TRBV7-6	CASSLGPGNEQFF	TGTGCCAGCAGCTTAGGGCCGGGCAATGAGCAGTTCTTC
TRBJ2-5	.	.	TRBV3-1	CASSLKSGGETQYF	TGTGCCAGCAGCCTTAAAAGTGGGGGGGAGACCCAGTACTTC
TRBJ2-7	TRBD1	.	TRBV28	CASSRTGAIYEQYF	TGTGCCAGCAGCCGGACAGGGGCGATCTACGAGCAGTACTTC
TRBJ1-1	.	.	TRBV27	CASSFRGRGEAFF	TGTGCCAGCAGTTTCAGGGGCCGGGGTGAAGCTTTCTTT
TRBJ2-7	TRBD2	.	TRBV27	CASSGTSGSYEQYF	TGTGCCAGCTCTGGGACTAGCGGCTCCTACGAGCAGTACTTC
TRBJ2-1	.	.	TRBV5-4	CASSPAEGSSYNEQFF	TGTGCCAGCAGCCCGGCCGAGGGGTCTAGCTACAATGAGCAGTTCTTC
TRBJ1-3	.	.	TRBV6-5	CASSAVSGNTIYF	TGTGCCAGCAGTGCGGTGTCGGGAAACACCATATATTTT
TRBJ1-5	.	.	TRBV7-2	CASSLRGAVNQPQHF	TGTGCCAGCAGCTTGCGAGGGGCTGTTAATCAGCCCCAGCATTTT
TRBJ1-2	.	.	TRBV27	CASSLNSVGTRDGYTF	TGTGCCAGCAGTTTAAATTCTGTCGGGACCAGGGATGGCTACACCTTC
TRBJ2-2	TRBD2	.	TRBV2	CASTDTTRTSGRITGELFF	TGTGCCAGCACTGATACTACCCGGACTAGCGGGAGAATTACCGGGGAGCTGTTTTTT
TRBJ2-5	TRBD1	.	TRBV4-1	CASSQVGQGLEETQYF	TGCGCCAGCAGCCAAGTCGGACAGGGGCTAGAAGAGACCCAGTACTTC
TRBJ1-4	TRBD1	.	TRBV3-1	CASGTGKGKLFF	TGTGCCAGCGGGACAGGGAAGGGGAAACTGTTTTTT
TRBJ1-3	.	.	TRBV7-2	CASSPRDTRSGNTIYF	TGTGCCAGCAGCCCACGGGACACCCGCTCTGGAAACACCATATATTTT
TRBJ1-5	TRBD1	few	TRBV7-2	CASSLAGDRGNQPQHF	TGTGCCAGCAGCTTAGCGGGGGACAGGGGGAATCAGCCCCAGCATTTT
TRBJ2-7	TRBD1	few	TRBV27	CASSLGTGGREQYF	TGTGCCAGCAGTTTAGGGACAGGGGGCCGCGAGCAGTACTTC
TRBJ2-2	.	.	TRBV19	CASSSGTLELFF	TGTGCCAGTAGTTCCGGGACCCTAGAGCTGTTTTTT
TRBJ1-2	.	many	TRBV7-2	CASSGGTTYGYTF	TGTGCCAGCAGTGGCGGGACAACCTATGGCTACACCTTC
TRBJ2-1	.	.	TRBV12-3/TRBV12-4	CASNGGREQFF	TGTGCCAGCAATGGGGGGCGCGAGCAGTTCTTC
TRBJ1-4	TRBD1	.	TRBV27	CASSPPRTGVGEKLFF	TGTGCCAGCAGTCCTCCCCGGACAGGGGTGGGTGAAAAACTGTTTTTT
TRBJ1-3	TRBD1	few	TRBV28	CASSFYRGGNTIYF	TGTGCCAGCAGCTTCTACAGGGGTGGAAACACCATATATTTT
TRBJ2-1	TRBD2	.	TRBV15	CATSSVTGTSIYNEQFF	TGTGCCACCAGCAGTGTCACCGGGACTAGCATTTACAATGAGCAGTTCTTC
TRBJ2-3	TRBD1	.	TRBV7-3	CASSLTGTVSDTQYF	TGTGCCAGCAGCTTAACGGGGACAGTATCAGATACGCAGTATTTT
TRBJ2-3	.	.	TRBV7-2	CASSQLGGTTDTQYF	TGTGCCAGCAGCCAACTGGGCGGCACCACAGATACGCAGTATTTT
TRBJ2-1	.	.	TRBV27	CASSSEWHEQFF	TGTGCCAGCAGTTCAGAGTGGCATGAGCAGTTCTTC
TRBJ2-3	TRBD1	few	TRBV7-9	CASSYRDRRTDTQYF	TGTGCCAGCAGCTACCGGGACAGACGCACAGATACGCAGTATTTT
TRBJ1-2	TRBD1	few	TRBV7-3	CASSPDSGQGFGYTF	TGTGCCAGCAGCCCAGACTCGGGACAGGGGTTTGGCTACACCTTC
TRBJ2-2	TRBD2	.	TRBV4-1	CASSQHGLAGAPSGGRNTGELFF	TGCGCCAGCAGCCAACACGGACTAGCGGGGGCTCCTTCGGGGGGAAGAAACACCGGGGAGCTGTTTTTT
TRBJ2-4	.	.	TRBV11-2	CASSLAIRSKNIQYF	TGTGCCAGCAGCTTAGCTATACGATCCAAAAACATTCAGTACTTC
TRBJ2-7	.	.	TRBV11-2	CASSLAHGSRGEQYF	TGTGCCAGCAGCTTAGCCCACGGATCGAGAGGGGAGCAGTACTTC
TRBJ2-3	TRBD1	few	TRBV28	CASGSWTGEISDTQYF	TGTGCCAGCGGCTCCTGGACAGGGGAAATCTCAGATACGCAGTATTTT
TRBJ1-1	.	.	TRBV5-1	CASSLDHRVPNTEAFF	TGCGCCAGCAGCTTGGATCACAGGGTGCCGAACACTGAAGCTTTCTTT
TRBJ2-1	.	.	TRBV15	CATSRTPSSYNEQFF	TGTGCCACCAGCAGGACTCCTAGCTCCTACAATGAGCAGTTCTTC
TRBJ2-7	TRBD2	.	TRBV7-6	CASSSDGTTYEQYF	TGTGCCAGCAGCTCAGACGGGACTACCTACGAGCAGTACTTC
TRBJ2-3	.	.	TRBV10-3	CAISESLSSSWPRRDTQYF	TGTGCCATCAGTGAAAGTCTTTCCTCAAGTTGGCCACGTAGGGATACGCAGTATTTT
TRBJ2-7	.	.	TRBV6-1	CASSETLPNGYEQYF	TGTGCCAGCAGTGAAACCCTGCCGAATGGATACGAGCAGTACTTC
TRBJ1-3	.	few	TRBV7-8	CASRGGRDSGNTIYF	TGTGCCAGCAGGGGGGGCAGGGACTCTGGAAACACCATATATTTT
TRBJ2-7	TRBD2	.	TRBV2	CASSEGLETSGILYEQYF	TGTGCCAGCAGTGAAGGGTTGGAGACTAGCGGGATTCTGTACGAGCAGTACTTC
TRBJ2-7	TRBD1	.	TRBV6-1	CASSMTGFYEQYF	TGTGCCAGCAGTATGACAGGGTTCTACGAGCAGTACTTC
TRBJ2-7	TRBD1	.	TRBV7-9	CASSLRGQIYEQYF	TGTGCCAGCAGCCTAAGGGGACAGATCTACGAGCAGTACTTC
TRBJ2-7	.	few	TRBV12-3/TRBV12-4	CASSLAGLPYEQYF	TGTGCCAGCAGTCTGGCCGGATTACCCTACGAGCAGTACTTC
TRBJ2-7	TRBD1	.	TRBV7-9	CASSLNSCTGEIPCGEQYF	TGTGCCAGCAGCCTTAATTCCTGTACAGGGGAAATTCCATGTGGCGAGCAGTACTTC
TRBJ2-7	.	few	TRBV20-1	CSARSPGPYEQYF	TGCAGTGCTAGAAGCCCGGGACCCTACGAGCAGTACTTC
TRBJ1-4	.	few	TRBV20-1	CSARDGNRDATNEKLFF	TGCAGTGCTAGAGATGGGAACAGAGATGCAACTAATGAAAAACTGTTTTTT
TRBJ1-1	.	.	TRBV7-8	CASSLKGIPTEAFF	TGTGCCAGCAGCTTAAAGGGGATCCCCACTGAAGCTTTCTTT
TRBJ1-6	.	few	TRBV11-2	CASTRRENSPLHF	TGTGCCAGCACCAGACGGGAGAATTCACCCCTCCACTTT